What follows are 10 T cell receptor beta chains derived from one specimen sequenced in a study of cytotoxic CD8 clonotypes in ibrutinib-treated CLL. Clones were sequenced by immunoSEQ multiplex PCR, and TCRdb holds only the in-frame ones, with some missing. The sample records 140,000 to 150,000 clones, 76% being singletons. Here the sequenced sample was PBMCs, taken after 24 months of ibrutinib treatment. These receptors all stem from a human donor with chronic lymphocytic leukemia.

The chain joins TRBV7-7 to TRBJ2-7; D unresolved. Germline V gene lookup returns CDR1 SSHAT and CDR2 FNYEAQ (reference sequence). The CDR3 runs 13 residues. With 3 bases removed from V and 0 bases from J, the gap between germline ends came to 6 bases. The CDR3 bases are TGTGCCAGCAGCTTGGACGGCTCCTACGAGCAGTACTTC. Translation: CASSLDGSYEQYF.

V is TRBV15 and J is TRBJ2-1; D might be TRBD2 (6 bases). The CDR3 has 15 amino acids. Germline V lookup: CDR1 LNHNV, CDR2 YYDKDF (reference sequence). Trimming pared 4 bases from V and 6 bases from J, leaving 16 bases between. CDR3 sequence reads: CATSTGTSQGNEQFF. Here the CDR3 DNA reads TGTGCCACCAGCACCGGGACTTCCCAAGGCAATGAGCAGTTCTTC. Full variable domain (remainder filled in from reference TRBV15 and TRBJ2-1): DAMVIQNPRYQVTQFGKPVTLSCSQTLNHNVMYWYQQKSSQAPKLLFHYYDKDFNNEADTPDNFQSRRPNTSFCFLDIRSPGLGDTAMYLCATSTGTSQGNEQFFGPGTRLTVL.

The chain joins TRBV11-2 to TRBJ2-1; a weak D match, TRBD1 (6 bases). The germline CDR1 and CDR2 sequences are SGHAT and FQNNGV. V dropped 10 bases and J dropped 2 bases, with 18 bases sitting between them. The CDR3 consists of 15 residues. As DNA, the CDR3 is TGTGCCACCACGAGGGGGACCGAGACCTACAATGAGCAGTTCTTC. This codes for CATTRGTETYNEQFF.

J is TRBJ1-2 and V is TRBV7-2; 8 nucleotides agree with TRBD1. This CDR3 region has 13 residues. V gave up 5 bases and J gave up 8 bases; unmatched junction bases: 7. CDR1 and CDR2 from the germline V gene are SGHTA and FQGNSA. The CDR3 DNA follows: TGTGCCAGCAGCCCCGGACAGGGAAGGGGCTACACCTTC. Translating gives CASSPGQGRGYTF.

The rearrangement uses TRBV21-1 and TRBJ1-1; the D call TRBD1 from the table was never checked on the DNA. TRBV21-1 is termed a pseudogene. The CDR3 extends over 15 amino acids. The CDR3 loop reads CASIPPGTRSREAFF. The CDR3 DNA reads TGTGCCAGCATCCCACCTGGGACACGTAGTCGGGAAGCTTTCTTT.

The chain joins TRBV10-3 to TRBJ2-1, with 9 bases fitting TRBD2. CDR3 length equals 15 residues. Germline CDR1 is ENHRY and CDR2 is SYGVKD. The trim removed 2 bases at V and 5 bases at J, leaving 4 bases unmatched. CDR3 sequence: CAISERGGRDNEQFF. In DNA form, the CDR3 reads TGTGCCATCAGTGAGCGGGGCGGGAGGGACAATGAGCAGTTCTTC.

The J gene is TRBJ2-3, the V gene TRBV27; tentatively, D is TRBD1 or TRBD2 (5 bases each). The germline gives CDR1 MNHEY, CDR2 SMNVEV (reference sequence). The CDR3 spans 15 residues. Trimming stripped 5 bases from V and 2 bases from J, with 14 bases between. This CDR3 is CASSLQGPPTDTQYF. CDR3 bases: TGTGCCAGCAGTCTCCAGGGACCTCCCACAGATACGCAGTATTTT.

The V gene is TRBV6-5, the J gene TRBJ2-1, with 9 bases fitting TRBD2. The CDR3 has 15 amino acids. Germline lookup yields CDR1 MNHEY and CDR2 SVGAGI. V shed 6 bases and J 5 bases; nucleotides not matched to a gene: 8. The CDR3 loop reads CASSPGLAGNNEQFF. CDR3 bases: TGTGCCAGCAGCCCAGGGCTAGCGGGGAACAATGAGCAGTTCTTC.

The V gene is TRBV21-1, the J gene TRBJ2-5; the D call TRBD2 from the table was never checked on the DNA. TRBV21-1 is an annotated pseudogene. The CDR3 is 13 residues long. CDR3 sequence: CASSTGGEETQYF. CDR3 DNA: TGTGCCAGCAGCACGGGGGGGGAAGAGACCCAGTACTTC.

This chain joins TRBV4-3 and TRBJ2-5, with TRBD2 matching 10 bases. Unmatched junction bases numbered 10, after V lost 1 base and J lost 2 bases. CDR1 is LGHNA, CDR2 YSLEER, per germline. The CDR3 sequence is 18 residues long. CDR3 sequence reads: CASSQAPGLAAAQETQYF. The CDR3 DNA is TGCGCCAGCAGCCAAGCCCCCGGACTAGCGGCGGCGCAAGAGACCCAGTACTTC.